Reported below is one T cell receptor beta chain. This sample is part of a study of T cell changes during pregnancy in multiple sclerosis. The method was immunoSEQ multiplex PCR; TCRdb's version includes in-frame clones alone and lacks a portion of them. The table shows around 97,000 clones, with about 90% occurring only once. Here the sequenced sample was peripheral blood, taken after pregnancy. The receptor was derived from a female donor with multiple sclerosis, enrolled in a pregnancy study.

CDR3 amino acids: CASSRDGGNTGELFF. The CDR3 DNA reads TGTGCCAGCAGTAGAGACGGGGGGAACACCGGGGAGCTGTTTTTT. The chain couples TRBV28 to TRBJ2-2, with D maybe TRBD2 (6 bases). The germline V gene has CDR1 MDHEN and CDR2 SYDVKM. This CDR3 spans 15 amino acids. V was trimmed by 5 bases and J by 1 base, leaving 11 bases between them.